This record covers a single T cell receptor (beta chain). This sample is drawn from a study of blood T cell repertoires in COVID-19. Study context: There were acute and convalescent COVID-19 samples, and they came from the United States, Italy and Spain. T cells, B-cell-depleted T cells, or PBMCs supplied cDNA or gDNA.

CDR1 SGHDT and CDR2 YYEEEE come from the germline V gene. Trimming shortened V by 4 bases and J by 5 bases, and 15 bases separated the two germline ends. The CDR3 contains 14 residues. Source study methods: Amplification of reference gene primers provided the estimated nucleated cell counts. Profiled with immunoSEQ multiplex PCR; TCRdb holds only in-frame clones, not every one. The V and J calls and clone size come from that table; D and trimming were worked out from the DNA. The sample contains roughly 65,000 clones, around 80% of which appear only once. Sequencing was performed on peripheral blood. The TCR originated in a man older than 75 with acute or convalescent COVID-19. This chain connects TRBV5-6 to TRBJ1-2, with D perhaps TRBD1 (5 bases). The CDR3 bases are TGTGCCAGCAGCCCCTCGCTGGGGGGATATGGCTACACCTTC. It translates to CASSPSLGGYGYTF.